This T cell receptor (beta chain) was recovered during a study of CD8 T cells in ankylosing spondylitis. Overall study results and limits: A motif in TCR beta, a set of eight or nine highly homologous variants, appeared characteristic of ankylosing spondylitis blood. Disease-associated clones were reportedly significantly overrepresented in matched ankylosing spondylitis synovial fluid. CD8+ by phenotype, disease-linked clones were relatively rare in peripheral blood.

Trimming stripped 0 bases from V and 0 bases from J, with 15 bases between. The germline CDR1 and CDR2 sequences are ENHRY and SYGVKD. The CDR3 covers 18 residues. On this clonotype itself: As yet, its antigen is unknown.

Library preparation for TCR beta used quantitative 5'-RACE with molecular barcodes. Each CDR3 protein gets one entry after TCRdb re-called the 5' RACE reads with MiXCR. The sample consists of about 160,000 distinct CDR3 sequences, 9.8% of them appearing once. Sequencing was done on a sample of blood, either unsorted or a sorted T cell fraction (not recorded which). The rearrangement links TRBV10-3 to TRBJ2-1; either TRBD1 or TRBD2 may fit D (6 bases each). This TCR came from a female donor with ankylosing spondylitis or in good health (not recorded which). The CDR3, as DNA: TGTGCCATCAGTGAGTCCCCGGGGGCCCTGAGCTCCTACAATGAGCAGTTCTTC. Translation gives CAISESPGALSSYNEQFF.